These T cell receptor beta chains were read from a single sample in a study of radiotherapy plus CTLA-4 blockade in lung cancer. TCRdb's table, derived via immunoSEQ multiplex PCR, lists solely in-frame clones and lacks some. Among about 36,000 clones listed, 55% to 80% were seen once. The source was peripheral blood, collected from a patient treated with radiotherapy plus ipilimumab. The receptors were gathered from a human donor with non-small cell lung cancer who had stable disease on radiotherapy plus ipilimumab. CDR3s include the opening cysteine and the closing phenylalanine or tryptophan. Expanded clones are given a class, and other clones once, few, many or no size at all.

TRBV9	TRBJ2-6	few	17	CASSVKDRGPGANVLTF
TRBV6-5	TRBJ1-2	large	15	CASSYQRQGLSGYTF
TRBV6-1	TRBJ1-1	few	15	CASSARQGEKTEAFF
TRBV9	TRBJ1-4	once	16	CASARGPTKGNEKLFF
TRBV9	TRBJ1-6	.	14	CASSVEDINSPLHF
TRBV19	TRBJ1-4	.	15	CASSLTPGKGEKLFF
TRBV7-2	TRBJ2-7	.	15	CASSPQEGGPYEQYF
TRBV29-1	TRBJ2-3	.	13	CSVVGLTTDTQYF
TRBV10-1	TRBJ2-7	once	11	CASSGMSEQYF
TRBV7-2	TRBJ2-7	.	18	CASSPRSHSGTKPYEQYF
TRBV30	TRBJ1-3	few	15	CAWGSGQGGRNTIYF
TRBV6-6	TRBJ2-4	.	14	CASSPSAAKNIQYF
TRBV5-5	TRBJ2-5	.	15	CASSSSNRGEETQYF
TRBV4-1	TRBJ2-2	.	15	CASSQDLAGTGELFF
TRBV4-3	TRBJ2-7	.	14	CASSQGQFSYEQYF
TRBV29-1	TRBJ1-5	.	15	CSVADGVLGNQPQHF
TRBV6-1	TRBJ1-5	once	14	CASSLGLRDQPQHF
TRBV21-1	TRBJ1-2	.	13	CASSKYDSYGYTF
TRBV29-1	TRBJ2-6	.	12	CSGSSGANVLTF
TRBV5-4	TRBJ2-5	few	14	CASSEGGTSETQYF
TRBV7-9	TRBJ1-2	few	15	CASSVAAGINYGYTF
TRBV5-6	TRBJ2-5	.	13	CASSLERGGPQYF
TRBV4-1	TRBJ1-3	.	13	CASSQIAPSTIYF
TRBV19	TRBJ1-5	.	16	CASSMAGRGGNQPQHF
TRBV19	TRBJ1-2	few	15	CASNFPGQGASGYTF
TRBV27	TRBJ1-5	.	14	CASSFGGANQPQHF
TRBV7-6	TRBJ1-1	.	16	CASSLEMGSLNTEAFF
TRBV5-6	TRBJ2-2	.	16	CASSPATGMGTGELFF
TRBV10-3	TRBJ1-1	.	16	CAISEVSGVGNTEAFF
TRBV2	TRBJ2-2	.	14	CASRKTGNTGELFF
TRBV2	TRBJ2-3	.	13	CARSSGSTDTQYF
TRBV5-1	TRBJ1-3	.	15	CASSPAGGAGNTIYF
TRBV30	TRBJ2-3	.	13	CAWSTGRSDTQYF
TRBV30	TRBJ1-4	.	14	CAWSVSAGGEKLFF
TRBV29-1	TRBJ2-7	.	12	CSALLTGYEQYF
TRBV5-1	TRBJ2-5	.	15	CASSLGRVSQETQYF
TRBV5-8	TRBJ1-1	few	16	CASSPSAGRRYTEAFF
TRBV30	TRBJ1-3	once	16	CAWSGKGVNSGNTIYF
TRBV6-1	TRBJ1-4	few	16	CASSEYGTRANEKLFF
TRBV30	TRBJ1-2	.	17	CAWSVQGARGGRYGYTF
TRBV6-5	TRBJ1-2	.	13	CASSRDRAGGYTF
TRBV6-6	TRBJ2-1	once	15	CASRAGGSSYNEQFF
TRBV20-1	.	.	11	CSASTGTEQYF
TRBV5-1	TRBJ1-2	.	15	CASQGESAFGSGYTF
TRBV10-2	TRBJ2-5	.	15	CASSELAGAGETQYF
TRBV6-6	TRBJ2-6	.	13	CASTRGGANVLTF
TRBV7-2	TRBJ1-2	.	14	CASSLADSNYGYTF
TRBV18	TRBJ1-1	few	13	CASSPRQNTEAFF
TRBV5-1	TRBJ1-6	.	14	CASSLETGKSPLHF
TRBV30	TRBJ1-2	once	13	CAWTQGIPLGYTF
TRBV30	TRBJ2-6	.	15	CAWSPQRSGANVLTF
TRBV30	TRBJ2-6	.	17	CAWSTPTGPSGANVLTF
TRBV5-1	TRBJ2-1	.	14	CASSPGTANNEQFF
TRBV5-5	TRBJ2-6	.	15	CASSLIVSGANVLTF
TRBV7-2	TRBJ2-2	.	16	CASSRSVAGATGELFF